This passage covers 32 T cell receptor beta chains from one sample sequenced in a study of control samples from healthy donors and cancer patients. TCRdb keeps only in-frame clones here, not all; method: immunoSEQ multiplex PCR. Among around 170,000 clones listed, 70% to 90% were seen once. The specimen was blood. Source of these receptors: a woman in her 30s in good health.

The chain uses TRBV27 and TRBJ1-2, with TRBD1 matching 11 bases. Germline CDR1 is MNHEY and CDR2 is SMNVEV (reference sequence). The CDR3 is 14 residues long. The V gene end was trimmed by 9 bases and the J gene end by 2 bases; junction bases not matched to a gene: 5. In nucleotides, the CDR3 is TGTGCCAGTGGGGGGACAGGGGGAAACTATGGCTACACCTTC. This gives the protein CASGGTGGNYGYTF.

V is TRBV5-5 and J is TRBJ1-1; D possibly corresponds to TRBD1 (6 bases). The CDR3 contains 14 residues. Germline values: CDR1 SGHKS, CDR2 YYEKEE (reference sequence). V was clipped by 0 bases and J by 10 bases, with 16 bases between them. The CDR3: CASSLEGELVGAFF. Here the CDR3 DNA reads TGTGCCAGCAGCTTGGAGGGGGAACTTGTGGGAGCTTTCTTT.

The genes are TRBV7-9 and TRBJ2-1, with 10 bases identical to TRBD2. The germline V gene encodes CDR1 SEHNR and CDR2 FQNEAQ (reference sequence). The CDR3 is made up of 16 amino acids. V trimming: 4 bases; J trimming: 8 bases; junction bases outside the gene matches: 11. The CDR3 nucleotides read TGTGCCAGCAGCTCTGCCGGGACTAGCGCGGTACATGAGCAGTTCTTC. Its protein product is CASSSAGTSAVHEQFF.

The chain joins TRBV9 to TRBJ2-5; D is undetermined. This CDR3 comprises 13 residues. Trimming took 0 bases from V and 2 from J, leaving 5 bases between them. CDR1 SGDLS and CDR2 YYNGEE come from the germline V gene. The CDR3 DNA is TGTGCCAGCAGCGTAGACTCGCAAGAGACCCAGTACTTC. This sequence encodes CASSVDSQETQYF.

The V and J genes are TRBV4-2 and TRBJ2-3; D is ambiguous. The CDR3 consists of 14 residues. V gave up 7 bases and J gave up 1 base, with 12 bases separating them. The germline gives CDR1 LGHNA, CDR2 YNFKEQ. This chain's CDR3 is CASNLLGGTDTQYF. In DNA, the CDR3 is TGTGCCAGCAACCTCCTGGGCGGCACAGATACGCAGTATTTT.

This chain joins TRBV5-8 and TRBJ2-3, with D unclear. This CDR3 region has 13 residues. Germline V gives CDR1 SGHTS, CDR2 YDEGEE. V lost 4 bases and J lost 6, with 12 bases in between. DNA for the CDR3: TGTGCCAGCAGCCCAAGGCCAAGGGATACGCAGTATTTT. Its protein product is CASSPRPRDTQYF.

V and J are TRBV30 and TRBJ1-2; unclear D gene. CDR1 GTSNPN and CDR2 SVGIG come from the germline V gene (reference sequence). Trimming stripped 3 bases from V and 13 bases from J, with 18 bases between. The CDR3 runs 12 residues. The CDR3, as DNA: TGTGCCTGGAGCCCCACCGGGCCGGAGGTCACCTTC. Translation: CAWSPTGPEVTF.

Only one count was recorded for this clone. This sequence joins TRBV2 and TRBJ1-2; a possible D gene is TRBD1 (6 bases). The CDR3 is 12 residues long. Per germline, CDR1 SNHLY and CDR2 FYNNEI. V lost 8 bases and J 4 bases, leaving 11 bases between the germline ends. This chain's CDR3 is CASGMDSYGYTF. The CDR3 bases are TGTGCCAGCGGAATGGACAGCTATGGCTACACCTTC.

The rearrangement links TRBV5-1 to TRBJ2-3; weak D call: TRBD1 (5 bases). The CDR3 contains 14 residues. Germline V lookup: CDR1 SGHRS, CDR2 YFSETQ. V was pared by 2 bases and J by 6 bases, with 13 bases between. The CDR3 protein is CASSFNLAGDTQYF. The CDR3 DNA reads TGCGCCAGCAGCTTTAACTTAGCAGGGGATACGCAGTATTTT. The full variable domain, with the rest looked up from reference TRBV5-1 and TRBJ2-3, is KAGVTQTPRYLIKTRGQQVTLSCSPISGHRSVSWYQQTPGQGLQFLFEYFSETQRNKGNFPGRFSGRQFSNSRSEMNVSTLELGDSALYLCASSFNLAGDTQYFGPGTRLTVL.

This chain uses TRBV6-5 with TRBJ1-6; TRBD1 matches at 8 bases. The CDR3 is made up of 15 amino acids. With V trimmed by 2 bases and J by 7 bases, 4 bases remained unmatched. Per the germline V gene, CDR1 is MNHEY and CDR2 is SVGAGI. CDR3 DNA: TGTGCCAGCAGTTACGAAGGACAGGGCAATTCACCCCTCCACTTT. Translation gives CASSYEGQGNSPLHF.

The rearrangement uses TRBV19 and TRBJ2-7, with 7 bases fitting TRBD2. This CDR3 has 13 residues. Germline CDR1 is LNHDA and CDR2 is SQIVND (reference sequence). Trimming at V came to 8 bases and at J to 3 bases, leaving 7 bases not matched to a gene. The CDR3 reads CASAASGSYEQYF. For the CDR3, the DNA is TGTGCCAGTGCGGCTAGCGGAAGCTACGAGCAGTACTTC.

V gene TRBV5-4 combines with J gene TRBJ2-1, with TRBD1 matching over 10 bases. The ends lost 5 bases at V and 5 bases at J; junction bases unmatched: 7. This CDR3 contains 15 residues. The V gene's germline CDR1 is SGHNT and CDR2 YYREEE (reference sequence). The CDR3 is CASRPGTGDDNEQFF. CDR3 nucleotide sequence: TGTGCCAGCAGACCCGGGACAGGGGACGACAATGAGCAGTTCTTC.

This sequence joins TRBV5-1 and TRBJ2-5, with D unresolved. V lost 5 bases, J lost 5 bases, and 13 bases lay in between. Germline V gene data show CDR1 as SGHRS and CDR2 as YFSETQ. CDR3 size: 13 residues. The CDR3 nucleotides read TGCGCCAGCAGTCTTTCGAATTACGAGACCCAGTACTTC. Translating gives CASSLSNYETQYF.

The chain joins TRBV5-6 to TRBJ2-2, with D possibly matching TRBD1 (7 bases). The CDR3 totals 18 residues. The V gene's germline CDR1 is SGHDT and CDR2 YYEEEE. V was cut by 0 bases and J by 3 bases, with 18 bases left in between. CDR3 DNA sequence: TGTGCCAGCAGCTTGGGGGGACTGGCACAGGGGTACACCGGGGAGCTGTTTTTT. Encoded protein: CASSLGGLAQGYTGELFF.

This clone has a single count. The rearrangement links TRBV3-1 (or the pseudogene TRBV3-2) to TRBJ2-1; tentative D call: TRBD1 (5 bases). Germline CDR1 reads LGHDT; CDR2 reads YNNKEL (reference sequence). The CDR3 spans 14 residues. V dropped 6 bases and J dropped 0 bases, with 9 bases sitting between them. The CDR3 DNA follows: TGTGCCAGCAGTAACAGGTTCTCCTACAATGAGCAGTTCTTC. As protein: CASSNRFSYNEQFF.

The chain recombines TRBV29-1 with TRBJ1-4; D gene uncertain. Germline lookup yields CDR1 SQVTM and CDR2 ANQGSEA. V lost 5 bases, J lost 10 bases, and 26 bases lay in between. CDR3 length: 16 residues. CDR3 DNA sequence: TGCAGCGTTATCACCCTGCCCGAGGCGGCCGAGGGAAAACTGTTTTTT. It is translated as CSVITLPEAAEGKLFF.

The chain joins TRBV9 to TRBJ1-5; D uncertain. Germline values: CDR1 SGDLS, CDR2 YYNGEE. Trimming removed 3 bases from V and 6 bases from J, with 16 bases in between. This CDR3 has 15 residues. This CDR3 reads CASSADNRFGQPQHF. The CDR3 DNA reads as TGTGCCAGCAGCGCCGACAACCGTTTCGGTCAGCCCCAGCATTTT.

This rearrangement joins TRBV6-6 to TRBJ2-2; D unresolved. The CDR3 covers 15 residues. The germline gives CDR1 MNHNY, CDR2 SVGAGI (reference sequence). The V and J ends lost 0 bases and 7 bases respectively, with 12 bases between them. For the CDR3, the DNA is TGTGCCAGCAGTTACTCGAGTGCGTCTTACGGGGAGCTGTTTTTT. Translated: CASSYSSASYGELFF.

This clone turned up a few times. The rearrangement joins TRBV5-1 to TRBJ1-6; the D gene is possibly TRBD1 (6 bases). This CDR3 has 13 residues. Germline loops: CDR1 SGHRS, CDR2 YFSETQ. The ends were cut back, 4 bases at V and 5 bases at J, with 7 bases in the middle. CDR3 sequence (DNA): TGCGCCAGCAGCCGGGACAATAATTCACCCCTCCACTTT. Encoded protein: CASSRDNNSPLHF. Full variable domain (outside the CDR3, taken from reference TRBV5-1 and TRBJ1-6): KAGVTQTPRYLIKTRGQQVTLSCSPISGHRSVSWYQQTPGQGLQFLFEYFSETQRNKGNFPGRFSGRQFSNSRSEMNVSTLELGDSALYLCASSRDNNSPLHFGNGTRLTVT.

The DNA of the CDR3 is TGTGCCACCAGGTGGACAGGGAGGAAGACCCAGTACTTC. Translated, it gives CATRWTGRKTQYF. The V gene is TRBV24-1, the J gene TRBJ2-5; the match to TRBD1 covers 8 bases. Unmatched junction bases numbered 6, after V lost 7 bases and J lost 6 bases. Looked up from germline, CDR1 is KGHDR and CDR2 is SFDVKD. CDR3 length: 13 amino acids.

J is TRBJ2-7 and V is TRBV11-3, with 7 nucleotides matching TRBD2. Losses at the gene ends were 0 bases for V and 3 bases for J; bases not matched to a gene: 5. The V gene's germline CDR1 is SGHNT and CDR2 YENEEA. CDR3 length: 15 residues. The CDR3 DNA follows: TGTGCCAGCAGCTTAGAGGCGGGAGTAGGCTACGAGCAGTACTTC. Translated: CASSLEAGVGYEQYF.

This chain joins TRBV5-1 and TRBJ1-1, with D hard to call. The CDR3 has 15 amino acids. With 0 bases removed from V and 1 base from J, the gap between germline ends came to 10 bases. Germline V gene lookup returns CDR1 SGHRS and CDR2 YFSETQ. This chain's CDR3 is CASSLDPGRNTEAFF. The CDR3 DNA follows: TGCGCCAGCAGCTTGGACCCGGGGAGGAACACTGAAGCTTTCTTT.

CDR3 sequence reads: CASSQLQGIYNEQFF. Here the CDR3 DNA reads TGTGCCAGCAGCCAACTACAGGGGATTTACAATGAGCAGTTCTTC. The chain joins TRBV4-2 to TRBJ2-1; 7 nucleotides line up with TRBD1. V lost 2 bases, J lost 4 bases, and 5 bases stayed unmatched. The germline V gene encodes CDR1 LGHNA and CDR2 YNFKEQ. This CDR3 comprises 15 residues.

The chain recombines TRBV24-1 with TRBJ2-5; D uncertain. The CDR3 loop spans 12 amino acids. V lost 3 bases, J lost 4 bases, and 5 bases lay in between. Germline V gene sequence: CDR1 KGHDR, CDR2 SFDVKD. DNA of the CDR3: TGTGCCACCAGTGATAGGGTAGAGACCCAGTACTTC. The encoded protein is CATSDRVETQYF.

The CDR3 region has the DNA TGCAGCGTTGAACTTGGTGGCTACACCTTC. It codes for CSVELGGYTF. J is TRBJ1-2 and V is TRBV29-1; no clear D gene. CDR1 and CDR2 (germline): SQVTM, ANQGSEA. Trimming took off 2 bases at V and 7 bases at J, with 5 bases between the two ends. There are 10 residues in the CDR3.

V is TRBV24-1 and J is TRBJ2-6; D ambiguous. CDR1 is KGHDR and CDR2 is SFDVKD in the germline V gene. This CDR3 contains 16 residues. With 2 bases removed from V and 0 bases from J, the gap between germline ends came to 7 bases. CDR3 amino acids: CATSDSLLSGANVLTF. CDR3 nucleotide sequence: TGTGCCACCAGTGATTCTCTCCTCTCTGGGGCCAACGTCCTGACTTTC.

The chain uses TRBV7-8 and TRBJ1-6; 12 positions match TRBD1. The CDR3 sequence is 15 residues long. V was clipped by 4 bases and J by 8 bases; unmatched bases: 3. CDR1 SGHVS and CDR2 FQNEAQ come from the germline V gene. The CDR3 nucleotides read TGTGCCAGCAGCTCGGGACAGGGGGCTTATTCACCCCTCCACTTT. Its protein product is CASSSGQGAYSPLHF.

This clone was seen only once. This chain uses TRBV28 with TRBJ2-2; TRBD2 might be the D (6 bases). Trimming cost V 7 bases and J 4 bases, with 16 bases left between them. The germline V gene encodes CDR1 MDHEN and CDR2 SYDVKM. The CDR3 runs 15 residues. CDR3 region: CASIMEGPFTGELFF. For the CDR3, the DNA is TGTGCCAGCATCATGGAGGGGCCTTTCACCGGGGAGCTGTTTTTT.

V gene TRBV27 combines with J gene TRBJ2-3; perhaps D is TRBD1 or TRBD2 (5 bases each). The CDR3 extends over 14 amino acids. The V gene's germline CDR1 is MNHEY and CDR2 SMNVEV (reference sequence). V was trimmed by 2 bases and J by 6 bases, leaving 12 bases between them. DNA for the CDR3: TGTGCCAGCAGTTTACGGGGCCCGGCGGATACGCAGTATTTT. This translates into CASSLRGPADTQYF.

A note on this clone: At one end, the junction sequence differs from germline, possibly due to a read error. The chain couples TRBV12-3 or TRBV12-4 to TRBJ1-2; D not resolved. The CDR3 length is 10 residues. The CDR3 is CASSFSSSAF. The CDR3 DNA sequence: TGTGCCAGCAGTTTTTCTTCCTCTGCCTTC.

The V and J genes are TRBV7-9 and TRBJ1-4; D uncertain. The CDR3 has 13 amino acids. With 1 base removed from V and 3 bases from J, the gap between germline ends came to 3 bases. The germline V gene encodes CDR1 SEHNR and CDR2 FQNEAQ (reference sequence). CDR3 protein: CASSLGSNEKLFF. The CDR3 nucleotides read TGTGCCAGCAGCTTAGGTTCTAATGAAAAACTGTTTTTT.

This chain links TRBV7-9 with TRBJ2-1; D remains ambiguous. The CDR3 totals 13 residues. Germline V lookup: CDR1 SEHNR, CDR2 FQNEAQ (reference sequence). V lost 1 base and J lost 6, with 7 bases in between. CDR3 sequence: CASSLGGVNEQFF. The CDR3 nucleotides read TGTGCCAGCAGCTTAGGTGGGGTCAATGAGCAGTTCTTC. Full variable domain (rest looked up from reference TRBV7-9 and TRBJ2-1): DTGVSQNPRHKITKRGQNVTFRCDPISEHNRLYWYRQTLGQGPEFLTYFQNEAQLEKSRLLSDRFSAERPKGSFSTLEIQRTEQGDSAMYLCASSLGGVNEQFFGPGTRLTVL.